This T cell receptor (beta chain) was documented in a study of blood T cell repertoires in COVID-19. Whole-study context: T cells, B-cell-depleted T cells, or PBMCs supplied cDNA or gDNA.

Clones were read by immunoSEQ multiplex PCR, and TCRdb kept only the in-frame ones, dropping some. The data hold some 220,000 clones, with 86% observed a single time. The sample taken for sequencing was PBMCs or T cells enriched from blood (not recorded which). The sequence derives from a woman between 40 and 50 years old with acute COVID-19.

The CDR3 loop is CTSSHVVQNTEAFF. CDR3 bases: TGCACCAGCAGCCATGTGGTACAGAACACTGAAGCTTTCTTT. This chain uses TRBV1 with TRBJ1-1; the tabulated D call, TRBD1, remains unverified against the DNA. TRBV1 is a pseudogene locus. CDR3 length equals 14 residues.